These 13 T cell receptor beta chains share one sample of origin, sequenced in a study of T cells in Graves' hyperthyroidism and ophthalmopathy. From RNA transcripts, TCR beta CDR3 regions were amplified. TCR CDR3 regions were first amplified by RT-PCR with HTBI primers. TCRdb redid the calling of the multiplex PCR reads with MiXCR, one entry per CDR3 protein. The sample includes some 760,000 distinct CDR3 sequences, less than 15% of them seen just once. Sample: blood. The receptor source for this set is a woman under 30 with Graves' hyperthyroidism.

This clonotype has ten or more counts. CDR3 sequence (DNA): TGCAGTGCTGTGATTCGGGGGAACGAGCAGTACTTC. It yields the protein CSAVIRGNEQYF. This chain uses TRBV20-1 with TRBJ2-7; maybe TRBD2 (6 bases). In germline, CDR1 is DFQATT, CDR2 SNEGSKA (reference sequence). V was shortened by 5 bases and J by 5 bases, with 13 bases between the two germline ends. This CDR3 is 12 amino acids long.

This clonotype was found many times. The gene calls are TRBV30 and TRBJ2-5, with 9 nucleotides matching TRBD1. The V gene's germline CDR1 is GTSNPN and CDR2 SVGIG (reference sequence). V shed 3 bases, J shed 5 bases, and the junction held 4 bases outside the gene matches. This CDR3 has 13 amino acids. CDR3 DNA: TGTGCCTGGAGACGGACAGGGGCTGAGACCCAGTACTTC. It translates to CAWRRTGAETQYF.

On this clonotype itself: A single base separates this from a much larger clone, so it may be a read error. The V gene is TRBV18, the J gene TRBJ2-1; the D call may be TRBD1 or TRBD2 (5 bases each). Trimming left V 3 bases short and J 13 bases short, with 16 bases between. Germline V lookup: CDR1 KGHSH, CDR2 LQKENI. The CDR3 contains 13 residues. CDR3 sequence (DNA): TGTGCCAGCTCACCTAAAATTCACGGGACCCAGTTCTTC. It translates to CASSPKIHGTQFF.

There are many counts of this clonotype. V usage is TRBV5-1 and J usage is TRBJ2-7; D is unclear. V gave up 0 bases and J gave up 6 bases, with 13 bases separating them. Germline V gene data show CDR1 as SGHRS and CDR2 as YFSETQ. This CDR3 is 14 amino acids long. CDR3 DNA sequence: TGCGCCAGCAGCTTGGGACCTGGGTCCGCCGAGCAGTACTTC. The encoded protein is CASSLGPGSAEQYF.

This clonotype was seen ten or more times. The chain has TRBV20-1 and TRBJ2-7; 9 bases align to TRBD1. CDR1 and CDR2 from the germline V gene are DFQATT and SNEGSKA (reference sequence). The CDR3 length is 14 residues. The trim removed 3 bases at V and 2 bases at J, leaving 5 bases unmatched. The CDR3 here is CSARDRGFTYEQYF. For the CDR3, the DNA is TGCAGTGCTAGGGACAGGGGATTCACCTACGAGCAGTACTTC.

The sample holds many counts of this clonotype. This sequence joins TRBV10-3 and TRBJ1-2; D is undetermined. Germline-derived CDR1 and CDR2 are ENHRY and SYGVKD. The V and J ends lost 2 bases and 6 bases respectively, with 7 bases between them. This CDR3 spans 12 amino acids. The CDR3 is CAISEPPHGYTF. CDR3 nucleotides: TGTGCCATCAGTGAGCCCCCCCATGGCTACACCTTC.

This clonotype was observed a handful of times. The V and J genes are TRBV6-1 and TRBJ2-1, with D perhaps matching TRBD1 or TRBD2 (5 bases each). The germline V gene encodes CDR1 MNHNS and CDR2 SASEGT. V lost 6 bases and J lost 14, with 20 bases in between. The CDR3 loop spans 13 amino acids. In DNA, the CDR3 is TGTGCCAGCAGCAATCCCGGGGCAATTTTCAAGTTCTTC. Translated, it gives CASSNPGAIFKFF.

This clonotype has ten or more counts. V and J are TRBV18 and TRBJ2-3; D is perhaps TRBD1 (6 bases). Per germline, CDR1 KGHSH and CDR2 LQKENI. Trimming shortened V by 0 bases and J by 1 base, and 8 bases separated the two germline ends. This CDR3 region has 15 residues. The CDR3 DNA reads TGTGCCAGCTCACCACCTGGGGGCGGCACAGATACGCAGTATTTT. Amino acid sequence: CASSPPGGGTDTQYF.

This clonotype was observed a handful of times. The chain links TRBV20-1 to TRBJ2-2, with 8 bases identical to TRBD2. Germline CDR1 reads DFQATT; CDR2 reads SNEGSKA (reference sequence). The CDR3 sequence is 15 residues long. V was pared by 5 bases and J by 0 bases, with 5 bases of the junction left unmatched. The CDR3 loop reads CSARPGGPNTGELFF. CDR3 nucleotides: TGCAGTGCTCGTCCGGGAGGGCCGAACACCGGGGAGCTGTTTTTT.

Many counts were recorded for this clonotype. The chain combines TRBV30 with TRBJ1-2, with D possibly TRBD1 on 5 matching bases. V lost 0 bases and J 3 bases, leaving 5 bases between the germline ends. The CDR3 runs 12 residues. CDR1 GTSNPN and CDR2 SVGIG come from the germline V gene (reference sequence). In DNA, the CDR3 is TGTGCCTGGAGTGTAGGGGACTATGGCTACACCTTC. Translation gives CAWSVGDYGYTF.

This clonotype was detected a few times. The CDR3 here is CASSQGRFYLGGIEAFF. In nucleotides, the CDR3 is TGCGCCAGCAGCCAAGGGAGGTTTTATTTGGGAGGGATTGAAGCTTTCTTT. The chain uses TRBV4-3 and TRBJ1-1; D gene unclear. V was shortened by 1 base and J by 7 bases, with 22 bases between the two germline ends. CDR1 is LGHNA and CDR2 is YSLEER in the germline V gene. The CDR3 runs to 17 residues.

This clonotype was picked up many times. The CDR3 sequence is CSARALAGPSYEQYF. The DNA for the CDR3 is TGCAGTGCTAGAGCTCTCGCGGGGCCCTCCTACGAGCAGTACTTC. V gene TRBV20-1 combines with J gene TRBJ2-7; perhaps TRBD2 as D (6 bases). Trimming removed 1 base at V and 0 bases at J, with 13 bases between. This CDR3 region has 15 residues. From germline, CDR1 is DFQATT and CDR2 SNEGSKA (reference sequence).

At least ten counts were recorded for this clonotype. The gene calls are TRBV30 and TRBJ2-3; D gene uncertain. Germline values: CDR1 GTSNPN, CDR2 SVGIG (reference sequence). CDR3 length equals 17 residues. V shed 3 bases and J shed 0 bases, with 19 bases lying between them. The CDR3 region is CAWSDRRKQSSTDTQYF. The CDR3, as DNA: TGTGCCTGGAGCGATCGAAGGAAGCAGTCGAGCACAGATACGCAGTATTTT. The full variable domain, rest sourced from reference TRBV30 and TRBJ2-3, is SQTIHQWPATLVQPVGSPLSLECTVEGTSNPNLYWYRQAAGRGLQLLFYSVGIGQISSEVPQNLSASRPQDRQFILSSKKLLLSDSGFYLCAWSDRRKQSSTDTQYFGPGTRLTVL.